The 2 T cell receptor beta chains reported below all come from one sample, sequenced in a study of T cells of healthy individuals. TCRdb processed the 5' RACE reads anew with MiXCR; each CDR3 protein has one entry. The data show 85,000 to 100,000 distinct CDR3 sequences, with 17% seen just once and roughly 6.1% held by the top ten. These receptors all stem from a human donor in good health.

CDR3 sequence (DNA): TGTGCCACCAGTACTAGCGGGGGTACAGATACGCAGTATTTT. Translated, it gives CATSTSGGTDTQYF. This rearrangement joins TRBV24-1 to TRBJ2-3; 11 positions match TRBD2. Trimming removed 6 bases from V and 3 bases from J; junction bases left unmatched: 1. Germline CDR1 KGHDR, CDR2 SFDVKD. The CDR3 totals 14 residues.

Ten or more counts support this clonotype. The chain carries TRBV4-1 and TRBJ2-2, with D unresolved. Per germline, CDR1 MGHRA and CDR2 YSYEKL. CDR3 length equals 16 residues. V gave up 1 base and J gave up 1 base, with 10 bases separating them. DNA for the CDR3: TGCGCCAGCAGCCAAGTGCCGAGAGTGAACACCGGGGAGCTGTTTTTT. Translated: CASSQVPRVNTGELFF.